The 14 T cell receptor beta chains below were found in one sample sequenced in a study. MiXCR was run by TCRdb on the RT-PCR reads, yielding one entry per CDR3 protein. The sample yields hundreds of thousands of distinct CDR3 sequences, 11% to 15% seen once. What was sequenced was memory CD4+ T cells from blood. The receptors were sampled from a female donor in good health, serving as a healthy control.

This clonotype came up a few times. The chain uses TRBV25-1 and TRBJ2-1, with a tentative D call TRBD2 (6 bases). Germline CDR1 MGHDK, CDR2 SYGVNS. The CDR3 totals 14 residues. V lost 6 bases and J 7 bases, leaving 16 bases between the germline ends. In DNA form, the CDR3 reads TGTGCCAGCAGGTCGGCAGGCGGGACGAATGAGCAGTTCTTC. This gives the protein CASRSAGGTNEQFF.

This clonotype was observed a handful of times. Here the CDR3 reads CATSETDQGMATDTQYF. CDR3 bases: TGTGCCACCAGTGAGACGGACCAGGGGATGGCCACAGATACGCAGTATTTT. The chain couples TRBV24-1 to TRBJ2-3; TRBD1 might be the D (6 bases). The CDR3 sequence is 17 residues long. Germline V CDR1 and CDR2: KGHDR, SFDVKD. The V gene lost 4 bases and the J gene lost 2 bases, with 18 bases spanning the gap.

This clonotype has a handful of counts. V and J are TRBV24-1 and TRBJ2-5, with 13 bases matching TRBD2. Germline values: CDR1 KGHDR, CDR2 SFDVKD. Losses at the gene ends were 4 bases for V and 1 base for J; bases not matched to a gene: 2. The CDR3 covers 16 residues. CDR3 nucleotides: TGTGCCACCAGTGAGACTAGCGGGAGGCCCCAAGAGACCCAGTACTTC. Translated, it gives CATSETSGRPQETQYF.

This clonotype was detected many times. V and J are TRBV29-1 and TRBJ2-1; D call uncertain. Germline V lookup: CDR1 SQVTM, CDR2 ANQGSEA. CDR3 length: 12 amino acids. V was shortened by 4 bases and J by 3 bases, with 7 bases between the two germline ends. CDR3 nucleotides: TGCAGCGTTGTAGGTAGCTACAATGAGCAGTTCTTC. Encoded protein: CSVVGSYNEQFF.

This clonotype was detected ten times or more. This chain joins TRBV20-1 and TRBJ1-1; D is perhaps TRBD1 (5 bases). Looked up from germline, CDR1 is DFQATT and CDR2 is SNEGSKA (reference sequence). The CDR3 runs to 12 residues. Trimming shortened V by 1 base and J by 8 bases, and 11 bases separated the two germline ends. The CDR3 DNA sequence: TGCAGTGCTAGAGCGAGGGGCGAAGAAGCTTTCTTT. Protein product: CSARARGEEAFF.

This clonotype came up a few times. This rearrangement joins TRBV5-1 to TRBJ1-2; possibly TRBD1 for D (5 bases). The germline gives CDR1 SGHRS, CDR2 YFSETQ. V was pared by 5 bases and J by 4 bases, with 12 bases between. CDR3 length: 13 amino acids. The CDR3 DNA sequence: TGCGCCAGCAGACCAGGGCTGATCTATGGCTACACCTTC. Translation: CASRPGLIYGYTF.

The J gene is TRBJ2-1, the V gene TRBV20-1; 8 nucleotides line up with TRBD2. The CDR3 covers 12 residues. Germline V gene sequence: CDR1 DFQATT, CDR2 SNEGSKA (reference sequence). With 7 bases clipped from V and 6 bases from J, the junction kept 5 bases outside the gene matches. DNA for the CDR3: TGCAGTGGGGGGACTAGGGGCAATGAGCAGTTCTTC. Translating gives CSGGTRGNEQFF.

The chain joins TRBV2 to TRBJ1-2; the match to TRBD1 covers 11 bases. Looked up from germline, CDR1 is SNHLY and CDR2 is FYNNEI. V lost 6 bases and J lost 4; bases outside the gene matches: 10. The CDR3 consists of 16 residues. The DNA of the CDR3 is TGTGCCAGCAGGGGAACTGGGACAGGGGGGGCCTATGGCTACACCTTC. Amino acid sequence: CASRGTGTGGAYGYTF.

This clonotype was picked up a small number of times. The chain combines TRBV27 with TRBJ2-7, with D perhaps TRBD2 (5 bases). The CDR3 extends over 15 amino acids. V lost 0 bases and J 8 bases, leaving 17 bases between the germline ends. The germline gives CDR1 MNHEY, CDR2 SMNVEV (reference sequence). The CDR3 nucleotides are TGTGCCAGCAGTTTATCGGGGAACACCGGACTGCAGCAGTACTTC. It codes for CASSLSGNTGLQQYF.

This chain uses TRBV20-1 with TRBJ1-1; tentative D call: TRBD1 (6 bases). Germline CDR1 DFQATT, CDR2 SNEGSKA (reference sequence). There are 15 residues in the CDR3. The V end lost 0 bases, the J end lost 3 bases, and 14 bases lay between the germline ends. The CDR3 DNA is TGCAGTGCTAGAGATCGAGTCAGGGGAGACACTGAAGCTTTCTTT. It is translated as CSARDRVRGDTEAFF.

This clonotype was seen at least ten times. The chain links TRBV6-2 or TRBV6-3 to TRBJ2-1; D might be TRBD1 or TRBD2, each matching 6 bases. With 9 bases removed from V and 7 bases from J, the gap between germline ends came to 31 bases. Germline CDR1 reads MNHEY; CDR2 reads SVGEGT. The CDR3 is 18 amino acids. The DNA of the CDR3 is TGTGCCAGTCCCCAGGGGACCGGTAGGACGGGAGAGTGGAATGAGCAGTTCTTC. It translates to CASPQGTGRTGEWNEQFF.

This clonotype occurred many times. The rearrangement links TRBV13 to TRBJ1-5, with 8 bases fitting TRBD1. The CDR3 spans 17 residues. V trimming: 0 bases; J trimming: 9 bases; junction bases outside the gene matches: 13. Germline V gene data show CDR1 as PRHDT and CDR2 as FYEKMQ (reference sequence). The CDR3 is CASSLGFPDRGYGPQHF. The CDR3 bases are TGTGCCAGCAGCTTAGGATTCCCCGACAGGGGCTATGGGCCCCAGCATTTT.

This clonotype was picked up a small number of times. The J gene is TRBJ1-1, the V gene TRBV11-1; 9 positions match TRBD1. J was trimmed by 5 bases and V by 5 bases; bases with no gene match: 6. This CDR3 is 14 amino acids long. Looked up from germline, CDR1 is SGHAT and CDR2 is FQDESV (reference sequence). DNA for the CDR3: TGTGCCAGCAGCGGCCGGACAGGGGAGACTGAAGCTTTCTTT. This translates into CASSGRTGETEAFF. Full variable domain (rest looked up from reference TRBV11-1 and TRBJ1-1): EAEVAQSPRYKITEKSQAVAFWCDPISGHATLYWYRQILGQGPELLVQFQDESVVDDSQLPKDRFSAERLKGVDSTLKIQPAELGDSAMYLCASSGRTGETEAFFGQGTRLTVV.

This clonotype was found a few times. An end of the junction differs from the germline gene, which may be a read error. The chain employs TRBV4-3 and TRBJ1-2; D ambiguous. From germline, CDR1 is LGHNA and CDR2 YSLEER. The CDR3 has 12 amino acids. In DNA, the CDR3 is TGCGCCAGCAGCCAAGAGGATAGGGCCCTCGTCTTC. This gives the protein CASSQEDRALVF.